This TCR beta chain was retrieved from a study of metastatic and nonmetastatic thyroid tumors. At the level of the study: Peripheral blood and tumor or nodule samples from malignant and benign thyroid patients were compared. General observations from the study: The study reportedly found significantly higher TCR beta diversity in malignant thyroid tumors than benign nodules, in blood and tumor.

TCRdb reanalyzed the PCR reads via MiXCR. The data hold fewer than 30,000 clones, with 15% to 20% observed a single time. The table lists this clone with a few counts. The antigen is not known. A junction end diverges from the germline sequence, so it may reflect a read error. In germline, CDR1 is MDHEN, CDR2 SYDVKM. The CDR3 is 16 residues long. Thyroid surgery was performed in patients who had received no treatment beforehand. This receptor was identified in a female donor with papillary thyroid cancer or a benign thyroid nodule (not recorded which). Some clones in this sample may be carry-over from other donors' samples. Sample: blood. The chain has TRBV28 and TRBJ2-2; D could derive from TRBD1 or TRBD2 (5 bases each). The CDR3 bases are TGTGCCAGCAGTTTCCTCGGAAAGGGGACGGACGGGGAGCTGGTTTTT. This gives the protein CASSFLGKGTDGELVF.